The 8 T cell receptor beta chains below come from one sample, sequenced in a study of vaccination effects on CD4 cells after COVID-19. Peptide-pool stimulation followed by sequencing identified expanded antigen-specific CD4+ clonotypes in the ViraFEST assay. The authors isolated CD4+ T cells after more than eight days of culture. This person's SARS-CoV-2 infection, confirmed by PCR, occurred between March and December 2020. These receptors have no known antigen. The assay was immunoSEQ multiplex PCR, and TCRdb's table has in-frame clones only and misses some. This repertoire shows roughly 17,000 clones, approximately 74% found once; its top ten account for 15% to 20%. Sample: CD4+ T cells from PBMCs cultured with SARS-CoV-2 spike peptides, taken before COVID-19 vaccination. Receptor source: a human donor who had a prior SARS-CoV-2 infection.

The rearrangement uses TRBV29-1 and TRBJ2-7; D is unclear. Trimming took off 7 bases at V and 2 bases at J, with 12 bases between the two ends. The CDR3 is 12 residues long. Germline V gene lookup returns CDR1 SQVTM and CDR2 ANQGSEA. The CDR3 bases are TGCAGCGCTGGACCGTGGGCCTACGAGCAGTACTTC. Protein: CSAGPWAYEQYF.

CDR3: CAISAVGGSYEQYF. CDR3 coding DNA: TGTGCCATCAGTGCCGTGGGAGGGTCCTACGAGCAGTACTTC. The V call is TRBV10-3, the J call TRBJ2-7; 7 positions match TRBD2. V was pared by 4 bases and J by 1 base, with 4 bases of the junction left unmatched. CDR1 ENHRY and CDR2 SYGVKD come from the germline V gene. The CDR3 loop spans 14 amino acids.

The chain carries TRBV4-1 and TRBJ2-7, with unresolved D. The CDR3 totals 16 residues. Germline assignment: CDR1 MGHRA and CDR2 YSYEKL. V dropped 0 bases and J dropped 2 bases, with 14 bases sitting between them. The CDR3, as DNA: TGCGCCAGCAGCCAAGATTATTCGCAACGAGCCTACGAGCAGTACTTC. Residues: CASSQDYSQRAYEQYF.

The chain uses TRBV7-2 and TRBJ1-1; perhaps TRBD1 as D (5 bases). Per the germline V gene, CDR1 is SGHTA and CDR2 is FQGNSA. V was pared by 5 bases and J by 4 bases, with 23 bases between. The CDR3 has 17 residues. In DNA form, the CDR3 reads TGTGCCAGCAGCGCAGTCATTTTAAACGAAGGGGTCACTGAAGCTTTCTTT. Amino acids: CASSAVILNEGVTEAFF.

The V gene is TRBV2, the J gene TRBJ1-5; 10 nucleotides line up with TRBD1. V gave up 4 bases and J gave up 6 bases; unmatched junction bases: 6. The CDR3 consists of 15 residues. Germline V gene data show CDR1 as SNHLY and CDR2 as FYNNEI. CDR3 bases: TGTGCCAGCAGTGGCGACAGGGGGCATCGTCAGCCCCAGCATTTT. It yields the protein CASSGDRGHRQPQHF.

The chain recombines TRBV19 with TRBJ2-2, with TRBD2 identical over 10 bases. J gave up 3 bases and V 2 bases, and 9 bases lay outside the gene matches. The V gene's germline CDR1 is LNHDA and CDR2 SQIVND (reference sequence). This CDR3 contains 18 residues. CDR3 in amino acids: CASSIMASGSWYTGELFF. CDR3 sequence (DNA): TGTGCCAGTAGTATAATGGCTAGCGGGAGTTGGTACACCGGGGAGCTGTTTTTT.

The chain combines TRBV11-3 with TRBJ2-1, with 14 nucleotides matching TRBD2. Looked up from germline, CDR1 is SGHNT and CDR2 is YENEEA. V lost 7 bases, J lost 5 bases, and 19 bases stayed unmatched. This CDR3 comprises 20 residues. CDR3 residues: CASKPGLAGGPSKRDNEQFF. The CDR3 coding sequence is TGTGCCAGCAAGCCAGGACTAGCGGGAGGCCCAAGTAAGCGTGACAATGAGCAGTTCTTC.

This clone was observed a few times. The chain links TRBV30 to TRBJ2-7; no definite D call. This CDR3 region has 13 residues. Germline V CDR1 and CDR2: GTSNPN, SVGIG (reference sequence). The ends were cut back, 4 bases at V and 2 bases at J, with 12 bases in the middle. The CDR3 region is CAWTRARTYEQYF. CDR3 sequence (DNA): TGTGCCTGGACCCGGGCCAGAACCTACGAGCAGTACTTC.